The present TCR beta chain was sequenced within a study of blood T cell repertoires in COVID-19. Study in general: The samples span acute and convalescent COVID-19 from the United States, Italy and Spain. In each case, the material was cDNA or gDNA derived from T cells, B-cell-depleted T cells, or PBMCs.

The CDR3 covers 14 residues. Germline-derived CDR1 and CDR2 are SGHDT and YYEEEE. Trimming cost V 3 bases and J 4 bases, with 13 bases left between them. A few counts support this clone. Authors' data handling: Reference gene primer amplification gave nucleated cell count estimates. TCRdb's copy holds only in-frame clones and misses some; the assay was immunoSEQ multiplex PCR. V and J calls plus clone size are reproduced from that table; the DNA served to infer D and trimming. Of 200,000 to 250,000 clones listed, around 84% are singletons. Sequencing used peripheral blood. The chain carries TRBV5-6 and TRBJ1-2; D remains unclear. This TCR derives from a woman aged 80 or over with active or convalescent COVID-19. CDR3 in DNA: TGTGCCAGCAGCTCTCCTCAAGCCATCTATGGCTACACCTTC. Its protein is CASSSPQAIYGYTF. Combining the CDR3 with reference TRBV5-6 and TRBJ1-2 gives the whole variable domain DAGVTQSPTHLIKTRGQQVTLRCSPKSGHDTVSWYQQALGQGPQFIFQYYEEEERQRGNFPDRFSGHQFPNYSSELNVNALLLGDSALYLCASSSPQAIYGYTFGSGTRLTVV.